Included here is one TCR beta chain sequence, with context. The sample comes from a study of T cells after posttransplantation cyclophosphamide. Cells defined as naive were viable CD3+CD4+ or CD3+CD8+ and CCR7+CD45RA+CD45RO-CD95-CD27+CD28+. From germline, CDR1 is MDHEN and CDR2 SYDVKM. Between the trimmed V and J ends, which lost 2 bases and 4 bases, there was a span of 14 bases. The CDR3 length is 15 residues. This table comes from immunoSEQ multiplex PCR, and its TCRdb copy is limited to in-frame clones, with some not included. Of tens of thousands of clones in the sample, over 75% were seen once. The chain links TRBV28 to TRBJ1-2; D possibly corresponds to TRBD1 (5 bases). The source of this sequence is a man aged 30-40 years in good health and a related stem cell transplant donor. The source material was naive CD4+ T cells sorted from blood. As DNA, the CDR3 is TGTGCCAGCAGTTTAATGGGGCCCATGCCCTATGGCTACACCTTC. The encoded protein is CASSLMGPMPYGYTF.